The next 28 T cell receptor beta chains were all read from a single sample in a study of T cells in Graves' hyperthyroidism and ophthalmopathy. Amplification targeted TCR beta CDR3 regions from RNA transcripts. With the HTBI primer set, the TCR CDR3 went through a first round of RT-PCR. One entry per CDR3 protein, called by TCRdb with MiXCR from the multiplex PCR reads. The table lists about 590,000 distinct CDR3 sequences, 14% of them singletons. The sequenced material came from blood. The receptors were sampled from a woman in her late teens or twenties with Graves' ophthalmopathy.

In its sample, this clonotype was seen a few times. The chain uses TRBV27 and TRBJ2-6; TRBD1 matches 11 bases. CDR3 length equals 20 residues. CDR1 is MNHEY, CDR2 SMNVEV, per germline (reference sequence). V shed 0 bases and J 0 bases; nucleotides not matched to a gene: 7. The chain's CDR3 is CASSLSSPGTGGSGANVLTF. CDR3 nucleotides: TGTGCCAGCAGTTTATCAAGCCCCGGGACAGGGGGCTCTGGGGCCAACGTCCTGACTTTC.

The rearrangement uses TRBV15 and TRBJ2-1, with D hard to call. The germline V gene has CDR1 LNHNV and CDR2 YYDKDF (reference sequence). Deletions cut 5 bases from V and 0 bases from J, with 14 bases between. The CDR3 length is 16 residues. CDR3 in DNA: TGTGCCACCAGCCCCAAGCCCGAGAGCTCCTACAATGAGCAGTTCTTC. Translation: CATSPKPESSYNEQFF.

This clonotype was detected many times. The chain combines TRBV6-1 with TRBJ2-7, with 7 bases aligning to TRBD1. V shed 5 bases and J 0 bases; nucleotides not matched to a gene: 10. The CDR3 consists of 16 residues. Germline V gives CDR1 MNHNS, CDR2 SASEGT. Here the CDR3 DNA reads TGTGCCAGCAGTTCGCCGGGACAGCCCAGCTCCTACGAGCAGTACTTC. It translates to CASSSPGQPSSYEQYF.

In the case of this clonotype: A much larger clone is a single base away; this may be a read error. The V gene is TRBV30, the J gene TRBJ2-7, with D possibly matching TRBD2 (5 bases). The germline V gene has CDR1 GTSNPN and CDR2 SVGIG (reference sequence). The CDR3 is 12 amino acids. CDR3 coding DNA: TGTGTCTGGACGGGGAACTCCTACGAGCAGTACTTC. Amino acids: CVWTGNSYEQYF.

Only a few counts were recorded for this clonotype. The chain has TRBV6-1 and TRBJ1-5, with D unclear. The germline gives CDR1 MNHNS, CDR2 SASEGT. The CDR3 length is 15 residues. V dropped 6 bases and J dropped 0 bases, with 12 bases sitting between them. In nucleotides, the CDR3 is TGTGCCAGCAGCGGTAAGGGAGCTAGCAATCAGCCCCAGCATTTT. Amino acids: CASSGKGASNQPQHF.

This clonotype occurred many times. The rearrangement links TRBV7-2 to TRBJ2-1, with TRBD2 identical over 10 bases. Germline values: CDR1 SGHTA, CDR2 FQGNSA. Trimming removed 2 bases from V and 4 bases from J; junction bases left unmatched: 8. This CDR3 is 17 amino acids long. The CDR3, as DNA: TGTGCCAGCAGCTTATCGACTAGCGGGCTAATTTACAATGAGCAGTTCTTC. Protein: CASSLSTSGLIYNEQFF.

This clonotype was seen ten or more times. This chain connects TRBV27 to TRBJ2-3; D may match TRBD1 or TRBD2 (6 bases each). Germline loops: CDR1 MNHEY, CDR2 SMNVEV (reference sequence). The V and J ends lost 0 bases and 4 bases respectively, with 11 bases between them. The CDR3 covers 15 residues. Here the CDR3 reads CASSLSRGASDTQYF. The CDR3 bases are TGTGCCAGCAGTTTATCGAGGGGGGCCTCAGATACGCAGTATTTT.

This clonotype was picked up a small number of times. This could be a read error, since a much larger clone is one nucleotide away. The chain couples TRBV28 to TRBJ2-3, with TRBD2 matching 7 bases. V was pared by 11 bases and J by 4 bases, with 6 bases of the junction left unmatched. CDR1 is MDHEN and CDR2 is SYDVKM in the germline V gene. This CDR3 has 12 residues. In DNA form, the CDR3 reads TGTGCCTCCCAACGGGAGGCAGATACGCAGTATTTT. As protein: CASQREADTQYF.

This clonotype was seen ten or more times. The genes are TRBV28 and TRBJ2-1, with 12 nucleotides matching TRBD2. J gave up 5 bases and V 5 bases, and 1 base lay outside the gene matches. The germline gives CDR1 MDHEN, CDR2 SYDVKM. The CDR3 runs 14 residues. CDR3 region: CASSLAGGDNEQFF. As DNA, the CDR3 is TGTGCCAGCAGTCTAGCGGGAGGGGACAATGAGCAGTTCTTC.

This clonotype appeared many times. The chain carries TRBV29-1 and TRBJ1-2; 9 nucleotides agree with TRBD1. CDR1 SQVTM and CDR2 ANQGSEA come from the germline V gene. Trimming took 5 bases from V and 2 from J; bases not matched to a gene: 3. The CDR3 spans 13 residues. This CDR3 reads CSVSGTGNYGYTF. The CDR3 DNA sequence: TGCAGCGTTTCCGGGACAGGGAACTATGGCTACACCTTC.

In this sample, this clonotype turned up many times. The chain joins TRBV24-1 to TRBJ1-1; the D gene is possibly TRBD1 (6 bases). Trimming removed 4 bases from V and 0 bases from J, with 14 bases in between. The CDR3 runs to 16 residues. Per the germline V gene, CDR1 is KGHDR and CDR2 is SFDVKD. CDR3 amino acids: CATSESGANMNTEAFF. The CDR3 region has the DNA TGTGCCACCAGTGAGTCGGGGGCGAATATGAACACTGAAGCTTTCTTT.

The V and J genes are TRBV20-1 and TRBJ2-1; TRBD2 matches 10 bases. Germline V gene sequence: CDR1 DFQATT, CDR2 SNEGSKA (reference sequence). The J segment lost 4 bases and the V segment lost 5 bases, leaving 8 bases of the junction unmatched. This CDR3 is built from 15 residues. CDR3: CSALLGTSVYNEQFF. The CDR3 DNA is TGCAGTGCTCTCCTCGGGACTAGCGTTTACAATGAGCAGTTCTTC.

This clonotype was detected only a few times. Possible read error: a much larger clone is one base away. V usage is TRBV12-3 or TRBV12-4 and J usage is TRBJ1-4; D may be TRBD1 (5 bases). The CDR3 sequence is 15 residues long. The ends were cut back, 3 bases at V and 10 bases at J, with 18 bases in the middle. CDR3 protein: CASSFQGLQSVKLFF. Written as DNA, the CDR3 is TGTGCCAGCAGTTTCCAGGGATTGCAGAGCGTAAAACTGTTTTTT.

This clonotype was seen at least ten times. The chain uses TRBV2 and TRBJ2-7; D is uncertain. The length of the CDR3 is 14 residues. The germline V and J ends were trimmed by 3 bases and 2 bases, with 11 bases remaining between them. Germline lookup yields CDR1 SNHLY and CDR2 FYNNEI. The CDR3 here is CASSEAAGPYEQYF. As DNA, the CDR3 is TGTGCCAGCAGTGAGGCGGCAGGACCCTACGAGCAGTACTTC. Filled out from reference TRBV2 and TRBJ2-7, the complete variable domain reads EPEVTQTPSHQVTQMGQEVILRCVPISNHLYFYWYRQILGQKVEFLVSFYNNEISEKSEIFDDQFSVERPDGSNFTLKIRSTKLEDSAMYFCASSEAAGPYEQYFGPGTRLTVT.

About this clonotype itself: Here the CDR3 omits its conserved ending phenylalanine or tryptophan, so a read error is the likely source. J is TRBJ2-7 and V is TRBV19; 8 bases are shared with TRBD2. V lost 6 bases, J lost 2 bases, and 6 bases stayed unmatched. Germline V gene lookup returns CDR1 LNHDA and CDR2 SQIVND (reference sequence). The CDR3 is 14 amino acids. CDR3 in DNA: TGTGCCAGTAGAAGAAGCGGGAGTCCCTACGAGCAGTACCTC. Its translation is CASRRSGSPYEQYL.

This clonotype was recorded many times. This chain connects TRBV20-1 to TRBJ1-2; D is undetermined. The V gene's germline CDR1 is DFQATT and CDR2 SNEGSKA (reference sequence). This CDR3 comprises 13 residues. The V end lost 6 bases, the J end lost 6 bases, and 17 bases lay between the germline ends. The CDR3 region is CSAVQWGSHGYTF. Written as DNA, the CDR3 is TGCAGTGCCGTCCAATGGGGATCGCATGGCTACACCTTC.

This clonotype was picked up many times. The J gene is TRBJ1-2, the V gene TRBV7-2, with 9 bases identical to TRBD1. The CDR3 extends over 13 amino acids. The germline CDR1 and CDR2 sequences are SGHTA and FQGNSA. After removal of 11 bases from V and 2 bases from J, the junction contained 6 bases not matched to a gene. CDR3 region: CAVRGTGNYGYTF. The CDR3 DNA reads TGTGCCGTGAGGGGGACAGGGAACTATGGCTACACCTTC. Using reference TRBV7-2 and TRBJ1-2 for the parts outside the CDR3, the full variable domain is GAGVSQSPSNKVTEKGKDVELRCDPISGHTALYWYRQSLGQGLEFLIYFQGNSAPDKSGLPSDRFSAERTGGSVSTLTIQRTQQEDSAVYLCAVRGTGNYGYTFGSGTRLTVV.

For this clonotype: This clone may be a read error of a much larger clone one base away. V gene TRBV5-1 combines with J gene TRBJ2-1; 9 nucleotides align to TRBD1. The CDR3 loop spans 16 amino acids. Germline V gives CDR1 SGHRS, CDR2 YFSETQ. CDR3 nucleotides: TGCGCCAGCAGCAGATCCACAGGGGGCGACTACAATGGGCAGTTCTTC. Translated: CASSRSTGGDYNGQFF.

The genes are TRBV19 and TRBJ1-5; D is undetermined. V was pared by 8 bases and J by 6 bases, with 11 bases between. The CDR3 spans 12 residues. Germline V gene lookup returns CDR1 LNHDA and CDR2 SQIVND (reference sequence). This CDR3 reads CASGRAGQPQHF. CDR3 in DNA: TGTGCCAGTGGGAGGGCTGGTCAGCCCCAGCATTTT. The entire variable domain, with the rest obtained from reference TRBV19 and TRBJ1-5, is as follows: DGGITQSPKYLFRKEGQNVTLSCEQNLNHDAMYWYRQDPGQGLRLIYYSQIVNDFQKGDIAEGYSVSREKKESFPLTVTSAQKNPTAFYLCASGRAGQPQHFGDGTRLSIL.

Ten or more counts support this clonotype. This rearrangement joins TRBV27 to TRBJ2-5, with TRBD1 as a possible D gene (5 bases). This CDR3 contains 14 residues. The V gene's germline CDR1 is MNHEY and CDR2 SMNVEV (reference sequence). Trimming shortened V by 2 bases and J by 5 bases, and 12 bases separated the two germline ends. The CDR3 protein is CASSLERGRETQYF. The CDR3 DNA is TGTGCCAGCAGTTTAGAAAGGGGCCGGGAGACCCAGTACTTC.

The chain uses TRBV12-3 or TRBV12-4 and TRBJ1-4; D possibly corresponds to TRBD1 (5 bases). CDR3 length equals 12 residues. With 6 bases removed from V and 11 bases from J, the gap between germline ends came to 13 bases. The chain's CDR3 is CASRPGGAKLFF. CDR3 DNA: TGTGCCAGCAGGCCAGGTGGGGCGAAACTGTTTTTT.

In its sample, this clonotype was seen a few times. The rearrangement links TRBV4-3 to TRBJ2-1; TRBD2 matches at 8 bases. Germline V lookup: CDR1 LGHNA, CDR2 YSLEER. The CDR3 is 18 residues long. The V segment lost 0 bases and the J segment 2 bases; nucleotides outside the gene matches: 9. The CDR3 nucleotides are TGCGCCAGCAGCCAAGATCCGGCACTAGCGGCACCCTACAATGAGCAGTTCTTC. Its translation is CASSQDPALAAPYNEQFF.

The V gene is TRBV27, the J gene TRBJ2-3; the D gene is possibly TRBD2 (5 bases). The germline CDR1 and CDR2 sequences are MNHEY and SMNVEV (reference sequence). Trimming took 4 bases from V and 4 from J, leaving 18 bases between them. The CDR3 consists of 16 residues. The CDR3 bases are TGTGCCAGCAGTTCTTTAAGGATCGAGGGCCCAGATACGCAGTATTTT. Amino acids: CASSSLRIEGPDTQYF.

This clonotype was counted many times. V gene TRBV3-1 combines with J gene TRBJ2-2; 8 bases are shared with TRBD2. Per the germline V gene, CDR1 is LGHDT and CDR2 is YNNKEL (reference sequence). V gave up 4 bases and J gave up 1 base; unmatched junction bases: 11. This CDR3 region has 18 residues. In DNA form, the CDR3 reads TGTGCCAGCAGCCGAGATAGCGGGGCGGGCAGGAACACCGGGGAGCTGTTTTTT. Amino acid sequence: CASSRDSGAGRNTGELFF.

There are many counts of this clonotype. The chain recombines TRBV15 with TRBJ2-5; the D call may be TRBD1 or TRBD2 (5 bases each). V was trimmed by 1 base and J by 5 bases, leaving 11 bases between them. Germline-derived CDR1 and CDR2 are LNHNV and YYDKDF (reference sequence). The CDR3 has 14 residues. The chain's CDR3 is CATSRGGSTETQYF. Written as DNA, the CDR3 is TGTGCCACCAGCAGAGGGGGGAGTACGGAGACCCAGTACTTC. The whole variable domain, filled in from reference TRBV15 and TRBJ2-5, reads DAMVIQNPRYQVTQFGKPVTLSCSQTLNHNVMYWYQQKSSQAPKLLFHYYDKDFNNEADTPDNFQSRRPNTSFCFLDIRSPGLGDTAMYLCATSRGGSTETQYFGPGTRLLVL.

In its sample, this clonotype was seen many times. V usage is TRBV7-8 and J usage is TRBJ2-4; D call uncertain. The CDR3 extends over 13 amino acids. Trimming removed 4 bases from V and 0 bases from J, with 4 bases in between. Germline CDR1 and CDR2: SGHVS and FQNEAQ. CDR3 DNA: TGTGCCAGCAGCTCGCTAGCCAAAAACATTCAGTACTTC. This sequence encodes CASSSLAKNIQYF.

This clonotype was seen more than once but under ten times. The V and J genes are TRBV30 and TRBJ2-6; D may be TRBD2 (6 bases). The CDR3 is made up of 17 amino acids. Trimming pared 3 bases from V and 4 bases from J, leaving 19 bases between. The V gene's germline CDR1 is GTSNPN and CDR2 SVGIG (reference sequence). As DNA, the CDR3 is TGTGCCTGGAGCCGGGACTCTCCCTCTGTCGGGGCCAACGTCCTGACTTTC. This codes for CAWSRDSPSVGANVLTF.

The chain joins TRBV20-1 to TRBJ2-1; 10 bases are a match to TRBD2. The CDR3 loop spans 17 amino acids. J gave up 3 bases and V 3 bases, and 11 bases lay outside the gene matches. CDR1 is DFQATT and CDR2 is SNEGSKA in the germline V gene (reference sequence). The CDR3, as DNA: TGCAGTGCTAGGCGGGCGATCGCTAGCGGGAGCTACAATGAGCAGTTCTTC. It specifies CSARRAIASGSYNEQFF.